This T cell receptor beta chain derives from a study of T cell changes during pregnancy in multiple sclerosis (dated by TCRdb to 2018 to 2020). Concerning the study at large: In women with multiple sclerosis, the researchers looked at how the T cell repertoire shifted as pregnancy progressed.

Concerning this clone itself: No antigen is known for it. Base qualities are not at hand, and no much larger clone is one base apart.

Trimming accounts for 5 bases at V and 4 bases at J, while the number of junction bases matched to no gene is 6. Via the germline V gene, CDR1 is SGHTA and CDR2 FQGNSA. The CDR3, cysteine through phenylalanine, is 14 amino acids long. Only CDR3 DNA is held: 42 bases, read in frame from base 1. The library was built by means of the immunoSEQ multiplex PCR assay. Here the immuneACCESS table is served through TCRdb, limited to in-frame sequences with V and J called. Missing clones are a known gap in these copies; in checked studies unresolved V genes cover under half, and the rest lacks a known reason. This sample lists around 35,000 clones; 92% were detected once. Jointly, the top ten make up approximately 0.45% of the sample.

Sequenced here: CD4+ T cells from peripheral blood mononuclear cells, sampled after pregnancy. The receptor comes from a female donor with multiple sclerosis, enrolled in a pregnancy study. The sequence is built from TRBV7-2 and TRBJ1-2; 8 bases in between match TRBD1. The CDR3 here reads CASSPRGRSYGYTF. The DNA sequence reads TGTGCCAGCAGCCCCAGGGGGCGAAGCTATGGCTACACCTTC.